This TCR beta chain comes out of a study of response to subunit inactivated influenza vaccine. General observations from the study: New T cells are recruited in small numbers by each seasonal influenza vaccination, according to the authors' suggestion.

MiXCR, run by TCRdb on the RT-PCR reads, gives a single entry per CDR3 protein. Seen here are around 520,000 distinct CDR3 sequences, approximately 12% observed once, and the top ten hold around 9.6%. The V gene's germline CDR1 is MDHEN and CDR2 SYDVKM. Trimming took 3 bases from V and 3 from J; bases not matched to a gene: 3. The CDR3 runs to 14 residues. Comments on this clonotype: Its antigen is still unknown.

The V gene is TRBV28, the J gene TRBJ2-7; 9 bases map to TRBD1. The TCR sequence derives from a man aged 50-60 years who received an inactivated influenza vaccine. The input for sequencing was PBMCs from blood, taken on the day of vaccination. In nucleotides, the CDR3 is TGTGCCAGCAGTTTCCGGGACAGGGACTACGAGCAGTACTTC. Residues: CASSFRDRDYEQYF.